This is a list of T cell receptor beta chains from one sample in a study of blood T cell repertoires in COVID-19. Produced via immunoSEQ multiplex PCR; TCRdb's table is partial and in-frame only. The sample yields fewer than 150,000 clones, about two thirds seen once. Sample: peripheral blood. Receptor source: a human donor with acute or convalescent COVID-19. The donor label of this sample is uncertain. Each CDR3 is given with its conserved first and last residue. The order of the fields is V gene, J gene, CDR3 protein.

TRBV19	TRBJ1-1	CASSIGQGIMNTEAFF
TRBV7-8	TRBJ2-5	CASSLGLAGAVETQYF
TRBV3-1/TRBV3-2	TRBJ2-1	CASSQDIFRGQGYNEQFF
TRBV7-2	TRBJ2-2	CASSLHSGSRGELFF
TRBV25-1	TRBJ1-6	CASSGQGWSPLHF
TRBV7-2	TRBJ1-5	CASSPQRGNQPQHF
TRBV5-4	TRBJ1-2	CASSRGSGPLYGYTF
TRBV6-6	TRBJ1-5	CASSPGTGAVNQPQHF
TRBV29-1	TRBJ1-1	CSSQRDTTRDTEAFF
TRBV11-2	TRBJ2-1	CASSLDLAAYNEQFF
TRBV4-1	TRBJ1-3	CASSQDPRGGSGNTIYF
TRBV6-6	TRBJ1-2	CASSLTGSGGYTF
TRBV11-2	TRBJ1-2	CASSTQGNYGYTF
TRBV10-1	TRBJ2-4	CASSDPPPVSVPPKNIQYF
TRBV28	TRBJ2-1	CASSHGLAGAGGNEQFF
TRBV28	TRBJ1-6	CASSLGGTYNSPLHF
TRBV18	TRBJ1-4	CASSPPRGQNEKLFF
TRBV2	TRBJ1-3	CASMGTGGLGNTIYF
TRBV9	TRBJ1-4	CASSVGGVNEKLFF
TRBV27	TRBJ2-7	CASSFGTSSEQYF
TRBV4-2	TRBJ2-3	CASSQRDRDTDTQYF
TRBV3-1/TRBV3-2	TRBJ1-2	CASSQDGTAFYGYTF
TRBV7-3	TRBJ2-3	CASSLIASGGGHTDTQYF
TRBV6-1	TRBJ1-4	CASSERLANEKLFF
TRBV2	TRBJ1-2	CASSQTGPHYGYTF
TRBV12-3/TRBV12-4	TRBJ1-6	CASNLGANSPLHF
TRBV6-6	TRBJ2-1	CASSSGGAYNEQFF
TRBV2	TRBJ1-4	CASRKGVTNEKLFF
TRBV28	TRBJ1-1	CASSLSQVNTEAFF
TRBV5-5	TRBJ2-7	CASTEGAKGSYEQYF
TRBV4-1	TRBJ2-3	CASSQDTPKIAGATDTQYF
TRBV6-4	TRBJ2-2	CASSDSPGKGAGELFF
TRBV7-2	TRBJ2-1	CASSLEFSYNEQFF
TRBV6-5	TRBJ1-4	CASSWGQGEKLFF
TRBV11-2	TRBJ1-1	CASSLELNTEAFF
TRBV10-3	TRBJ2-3	CAISETGRGTDTQYF
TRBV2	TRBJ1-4	CASSDAGTGRREKLFF
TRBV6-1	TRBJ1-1	CASSDTGAPAMNTEAFF
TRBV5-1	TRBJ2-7	CASSLASRDLYEQYF
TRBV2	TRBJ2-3	CASSGASGTQYF
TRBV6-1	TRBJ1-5	CASSESGNNQPQHF
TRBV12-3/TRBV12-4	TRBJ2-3	CASSFLGTDTQYF
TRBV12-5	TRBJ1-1	CASGLVLGQGLSTEAFF
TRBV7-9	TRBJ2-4	CASSPGTVDIQYF
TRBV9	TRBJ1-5	CASSPRPGLNNQPQHF
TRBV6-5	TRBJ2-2	CASSSEVNAGELFF
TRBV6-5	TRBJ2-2	CASRTGTGYAGELFF
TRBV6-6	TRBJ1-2	CASTNRQGSYGYTF
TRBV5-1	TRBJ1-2	CASSSRDAGYGYTF
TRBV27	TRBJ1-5	CASSRRGNQPQHF
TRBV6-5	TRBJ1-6	CASSNLQGYNSPLHF
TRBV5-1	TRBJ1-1	CASSTFGQGNTEAFF
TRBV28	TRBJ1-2	CASSSSGWHGYTF
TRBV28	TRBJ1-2	CASRYRGWGYTF
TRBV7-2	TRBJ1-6	CASSPWTAGGNSPLHF
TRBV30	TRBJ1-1	CAWSVQAGRATEAFF
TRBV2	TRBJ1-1	CASMGLTEAFF
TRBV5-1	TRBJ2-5	CASSQQGHQETQYF
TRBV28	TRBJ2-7	CASSSPGTVTYEQYF
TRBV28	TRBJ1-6	CASSLRVGAAPLHF